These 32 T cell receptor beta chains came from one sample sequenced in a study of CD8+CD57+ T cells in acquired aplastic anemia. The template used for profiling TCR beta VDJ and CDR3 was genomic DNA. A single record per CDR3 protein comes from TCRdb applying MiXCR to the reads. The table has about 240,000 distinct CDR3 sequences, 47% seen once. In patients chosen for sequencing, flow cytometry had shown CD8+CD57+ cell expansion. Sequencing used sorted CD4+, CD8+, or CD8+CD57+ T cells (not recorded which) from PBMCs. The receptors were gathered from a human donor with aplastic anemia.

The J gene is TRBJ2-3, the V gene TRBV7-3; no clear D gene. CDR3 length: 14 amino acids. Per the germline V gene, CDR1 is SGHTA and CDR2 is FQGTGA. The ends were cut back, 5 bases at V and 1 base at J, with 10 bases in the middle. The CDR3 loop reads CASSRDAGTDTQYF. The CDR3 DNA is TGTGCCAGCAGCAGAGATGCTGGCACAGATACGCAGTATTTT.

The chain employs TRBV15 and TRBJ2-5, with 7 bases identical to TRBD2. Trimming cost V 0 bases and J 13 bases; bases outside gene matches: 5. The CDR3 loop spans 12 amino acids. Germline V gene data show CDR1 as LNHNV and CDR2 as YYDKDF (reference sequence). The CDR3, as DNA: TGTGCCACCAGCAGAGATAAGGGGAGGGGGTACTTC. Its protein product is CATSRDKGRGYF.

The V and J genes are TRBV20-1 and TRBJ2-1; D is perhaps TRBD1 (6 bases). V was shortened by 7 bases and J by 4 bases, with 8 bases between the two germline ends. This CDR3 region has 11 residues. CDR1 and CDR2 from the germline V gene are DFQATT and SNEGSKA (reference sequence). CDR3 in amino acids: CSVTGYNEQFF. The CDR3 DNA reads TGCAGTGTAACAGGGTACAATGAGCAGTTCTTC.

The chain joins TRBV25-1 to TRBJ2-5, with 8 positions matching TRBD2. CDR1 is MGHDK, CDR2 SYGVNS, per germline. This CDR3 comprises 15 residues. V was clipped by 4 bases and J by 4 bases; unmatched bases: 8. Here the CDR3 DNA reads TGTGCCAGCAGTGTAAGCGGGAGAATTCGAGAGACCCAGTACTTC. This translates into CASSVSGRIRETQYF.

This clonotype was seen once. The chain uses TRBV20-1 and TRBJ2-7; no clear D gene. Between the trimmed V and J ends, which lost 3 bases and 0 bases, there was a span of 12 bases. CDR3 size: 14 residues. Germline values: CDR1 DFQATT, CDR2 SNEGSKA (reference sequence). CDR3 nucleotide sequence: TGCAGTGCTAGTGATGGGTCAAGCTCCTACGAGCAGTACTTC. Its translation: CSASDGSSSYEQYF.

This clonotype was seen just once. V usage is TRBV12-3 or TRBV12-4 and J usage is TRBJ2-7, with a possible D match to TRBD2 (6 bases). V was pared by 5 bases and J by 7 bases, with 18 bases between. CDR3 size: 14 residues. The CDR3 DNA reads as TGTGCCAGCAGTCCTGTCGGCGGGAATCAAGAGCAGTACTTC. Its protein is CASSPVGGNQEQYF.

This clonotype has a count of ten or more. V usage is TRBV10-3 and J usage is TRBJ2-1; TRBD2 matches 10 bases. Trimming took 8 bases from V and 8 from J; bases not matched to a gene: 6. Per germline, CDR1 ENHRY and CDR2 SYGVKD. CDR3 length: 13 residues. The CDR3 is CAIRLAGEDEQFF. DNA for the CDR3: TGTGCCATCCGGCTAGCGGGAGAGGATGAGCAGTTCTTC.

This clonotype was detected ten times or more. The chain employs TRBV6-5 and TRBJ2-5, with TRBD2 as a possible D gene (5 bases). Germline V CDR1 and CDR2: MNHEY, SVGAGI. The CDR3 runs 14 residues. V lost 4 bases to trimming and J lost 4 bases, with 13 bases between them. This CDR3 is CASSSPGRVETQYF. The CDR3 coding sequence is TGTGCCAGCAGTTCCCCGGGAAGGGTAGAGACCCAGTACTTC.

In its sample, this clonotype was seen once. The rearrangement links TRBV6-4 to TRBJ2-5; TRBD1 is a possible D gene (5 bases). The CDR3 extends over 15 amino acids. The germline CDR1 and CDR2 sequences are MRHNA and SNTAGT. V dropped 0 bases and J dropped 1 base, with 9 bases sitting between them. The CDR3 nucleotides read TGTGCCAGCAGTGACTCGTCTAGGGGCCAAGAGACCCAGTACTTC. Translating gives CASSDSSRGQETQYF.

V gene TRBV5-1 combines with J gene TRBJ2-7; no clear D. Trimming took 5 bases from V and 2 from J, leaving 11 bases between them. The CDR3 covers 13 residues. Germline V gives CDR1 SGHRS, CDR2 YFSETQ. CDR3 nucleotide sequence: TGCGCCAGCAGAAGCTCTCCCGCCTACGAGCAGTACTTC. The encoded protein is CASRSSPAYEQYF. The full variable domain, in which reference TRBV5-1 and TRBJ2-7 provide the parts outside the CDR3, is KAGVTQTPRYLIKTRGQQVTLSCSPISGHRSVSWYQQTPGQGLQFLFEYFSETQRNKGNFPGRFSGRQFSNSRSEMNVSTLELGDSALYLCASRSSPAYEQYFGPGTRLTVT.

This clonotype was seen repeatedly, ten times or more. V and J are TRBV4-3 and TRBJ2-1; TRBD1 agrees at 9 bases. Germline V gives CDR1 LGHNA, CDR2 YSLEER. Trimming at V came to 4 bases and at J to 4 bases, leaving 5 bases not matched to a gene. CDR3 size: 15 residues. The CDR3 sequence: CASSPDRGGYNEQFF. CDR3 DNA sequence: TGCGCCAGCAGCCCGGACAGGGGAGGGTACAATGAGCAGTTCTTC.

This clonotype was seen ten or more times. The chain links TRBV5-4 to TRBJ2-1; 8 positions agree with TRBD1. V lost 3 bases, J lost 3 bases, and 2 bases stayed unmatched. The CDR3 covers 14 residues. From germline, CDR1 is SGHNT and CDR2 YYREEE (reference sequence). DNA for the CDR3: TGTGCCAGCAGCTACAGGGGGGACTACAATGAGCAGTTCTTC. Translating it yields CASSYRGDYNEQFF.

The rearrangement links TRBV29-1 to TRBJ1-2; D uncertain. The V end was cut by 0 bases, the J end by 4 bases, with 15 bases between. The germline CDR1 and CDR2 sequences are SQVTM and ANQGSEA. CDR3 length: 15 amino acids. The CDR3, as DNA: TGCAGCGTTGAAGAACGGGGTTCTGGGGTCTATGGCTACACCTTC. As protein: CSVEERGSGVYGYTF.

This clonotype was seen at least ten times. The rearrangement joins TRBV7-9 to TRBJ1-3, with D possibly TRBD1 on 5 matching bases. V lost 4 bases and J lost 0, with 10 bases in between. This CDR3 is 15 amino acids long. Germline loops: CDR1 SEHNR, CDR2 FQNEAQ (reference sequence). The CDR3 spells CASSSRGSSGNTIYF. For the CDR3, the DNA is TGTGCCAGCAGCTCCCGGGGGAGCTCTGGAAACACCATATATTTT.

In DNA, the CDR3 is TGTGCCACCAGGGCAGGGGGCGACTATGGCTACACCTTC. It yields the protein CATRAGGDYGYTF. The chain uses TRBV24-1 and TRBJ1-2, with TRBD1 matching 8 bases. Germline V gene data show CDR1 as KGHDR and CDR2 as SFDVKD. This CDR3 region has 13 residues. V lost 7 bases and J lost 3; bases outside the gene matches: 3.

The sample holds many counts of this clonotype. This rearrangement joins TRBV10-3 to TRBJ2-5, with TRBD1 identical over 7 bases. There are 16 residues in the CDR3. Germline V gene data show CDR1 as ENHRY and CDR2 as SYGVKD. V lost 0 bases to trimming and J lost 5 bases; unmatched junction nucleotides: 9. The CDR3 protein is CAISESGLTGTETQYF. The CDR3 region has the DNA TGTGCCATCAGTGAGTCGGGGCTGACAGGGACCGAGACCCAGTACTTC.

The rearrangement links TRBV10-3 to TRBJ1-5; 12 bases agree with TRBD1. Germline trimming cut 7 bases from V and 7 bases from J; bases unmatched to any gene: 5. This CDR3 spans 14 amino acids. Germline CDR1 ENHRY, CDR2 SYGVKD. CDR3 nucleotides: TGTGCCATCAATTCCGGGACAGGGGGCCAGCCCCAGCATTTT. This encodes CAINSGTGGQPQHF.

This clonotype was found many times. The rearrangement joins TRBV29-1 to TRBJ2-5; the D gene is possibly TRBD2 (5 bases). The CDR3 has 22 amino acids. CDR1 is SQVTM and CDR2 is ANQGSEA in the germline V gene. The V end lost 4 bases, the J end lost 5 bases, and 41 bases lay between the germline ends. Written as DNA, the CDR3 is TGCAGCGTTGTATTCAATCAGGACTCCGTGAACCATGGGCTTCTGCGTGGGGAGACCCAGTACTTC. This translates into CSVVFNQDSVNHGLLRGETQYF. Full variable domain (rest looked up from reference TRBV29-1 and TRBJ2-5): SAVISQKPSRDICQRGTSLTIQCQVDSQVTMMFWYRQQPGQSLTLIATANQGSEATYESGFVIDKFPISRPNLTFSTLTVSNMSPEDSSIYLCSVVFNQDSVNHGLLRGETQYFGPGTRLLVL.

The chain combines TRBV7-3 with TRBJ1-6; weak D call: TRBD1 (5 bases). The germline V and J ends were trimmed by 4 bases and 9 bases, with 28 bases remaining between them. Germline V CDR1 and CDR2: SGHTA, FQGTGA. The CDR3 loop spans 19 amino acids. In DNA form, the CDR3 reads TGTGCCAGCAGCTCGGCACTAGCTGTAAGCACAGGCGTTAGTTCACCCCTCCACTTT. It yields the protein CASSSALAVSTGVSSPLHF.

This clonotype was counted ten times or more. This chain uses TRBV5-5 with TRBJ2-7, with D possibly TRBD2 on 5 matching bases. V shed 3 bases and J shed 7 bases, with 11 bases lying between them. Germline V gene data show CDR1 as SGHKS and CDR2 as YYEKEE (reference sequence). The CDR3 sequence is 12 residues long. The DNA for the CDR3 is TGTGCCAGCAGCTCATCGGGGTTAGAGCAGTACTTC. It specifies CASSSSGLEQYF.

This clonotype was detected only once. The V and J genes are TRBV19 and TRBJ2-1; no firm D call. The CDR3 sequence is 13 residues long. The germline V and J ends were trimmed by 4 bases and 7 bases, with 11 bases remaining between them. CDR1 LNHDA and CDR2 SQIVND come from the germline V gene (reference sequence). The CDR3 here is CASSTTLSNEQFF. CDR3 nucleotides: TGTGCCAGTAGTACGACACTCAGTAATGAGCAGTTCTTC.

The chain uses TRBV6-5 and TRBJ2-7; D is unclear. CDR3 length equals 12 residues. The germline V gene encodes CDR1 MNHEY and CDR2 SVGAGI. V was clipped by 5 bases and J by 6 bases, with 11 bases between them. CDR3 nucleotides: TGTGCCAGCAGTGAGTCAGTTTCCGAGCAGTACTTC. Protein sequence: CASSESVSEQYF.

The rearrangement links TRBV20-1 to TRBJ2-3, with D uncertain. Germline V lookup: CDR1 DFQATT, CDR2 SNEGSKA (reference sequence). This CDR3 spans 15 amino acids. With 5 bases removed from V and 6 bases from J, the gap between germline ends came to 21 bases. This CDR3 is CSADPGEVNGDTQYF. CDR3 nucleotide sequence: TGCAGTGCTGACCCGGGCGAGGTCAATGGGGATACGCAGTATTTT.

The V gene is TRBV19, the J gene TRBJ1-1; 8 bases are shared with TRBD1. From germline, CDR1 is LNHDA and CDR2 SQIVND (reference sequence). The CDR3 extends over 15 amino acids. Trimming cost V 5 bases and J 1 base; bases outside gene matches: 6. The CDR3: CASSWDRFSNTEAFF. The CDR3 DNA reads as TGTGCCAGTAGTTGGGACAGGTTCTCGAACACTGAAGCTTTCTTT. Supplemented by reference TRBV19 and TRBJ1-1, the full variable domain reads DGGITQSPKYLFRKEGQNVTLSCEQNLNHDAMYWYRQDPGQGLRLIYYSQIVNDFQKGDIAEGYSVSREKKESFPLTVTSAQKNPTAFYLCASSWDRFSNTEAFFGQGTRLTVV.

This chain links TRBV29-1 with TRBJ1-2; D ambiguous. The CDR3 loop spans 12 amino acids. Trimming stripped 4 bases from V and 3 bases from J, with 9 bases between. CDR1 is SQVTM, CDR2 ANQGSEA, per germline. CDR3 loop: CSVVWQYYGYTF. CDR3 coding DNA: TGCAGCGTTGTCTGGCAATACTATGGCTACACCTTC.

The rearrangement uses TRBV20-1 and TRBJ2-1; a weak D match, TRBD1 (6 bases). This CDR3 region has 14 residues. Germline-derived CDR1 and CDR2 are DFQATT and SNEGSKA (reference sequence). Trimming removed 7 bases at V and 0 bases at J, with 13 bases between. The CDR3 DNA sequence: TGCAGTGATGGGGGCTTGCTCTCCTACAATGAGCAGTTCTTC. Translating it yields CSDGGLLSYNEQFF.

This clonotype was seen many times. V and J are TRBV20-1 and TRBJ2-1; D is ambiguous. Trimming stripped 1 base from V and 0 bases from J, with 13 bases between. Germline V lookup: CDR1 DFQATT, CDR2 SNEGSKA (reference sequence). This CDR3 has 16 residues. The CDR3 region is CSARAQLTSSYNEQFF. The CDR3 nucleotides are TGCAGTGCTAGAGCCCAACTAACAAGCTCCTACAATGAGCAGTTCTTC.

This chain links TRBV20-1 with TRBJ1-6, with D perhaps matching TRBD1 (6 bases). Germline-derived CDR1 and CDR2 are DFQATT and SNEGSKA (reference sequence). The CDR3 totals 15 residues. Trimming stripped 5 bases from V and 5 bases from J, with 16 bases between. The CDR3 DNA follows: TGCAGTGCTCACGACAGGCGCTTAGATAATTCACCCCTCCACTTT. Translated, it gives CSAHDRRLDNSPLHF.

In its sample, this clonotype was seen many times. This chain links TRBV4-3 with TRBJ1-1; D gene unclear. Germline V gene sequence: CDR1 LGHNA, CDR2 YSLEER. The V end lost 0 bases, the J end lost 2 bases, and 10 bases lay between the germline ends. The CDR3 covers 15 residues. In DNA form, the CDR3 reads TGCGCCAGCAGCCAAGAGCGGTCGGGCAACACTGAAGCTTTCTTT. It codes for CASSQERSGNTEAFF.

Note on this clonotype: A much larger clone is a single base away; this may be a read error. CDR3 in amino acids: CASSQTWLAETYEQYF. Written as DNA, the CDR3 is TGCGCCAGCAGCCAAACCTGGCTAGCGGAGACCTACGAGCAGTACTTC. The chain has TRBV10-1 and TRBJ2-7; 7 bases agree with TRBD2. The length of the CDR3 is 16 residues. The germline V gene encodes CDR1 WNHNN and CDR2 SYGVQD (reference sequence). The V and J ends lost 6 bases and 2 bases, in that order; junction bases with no gene match: 13.

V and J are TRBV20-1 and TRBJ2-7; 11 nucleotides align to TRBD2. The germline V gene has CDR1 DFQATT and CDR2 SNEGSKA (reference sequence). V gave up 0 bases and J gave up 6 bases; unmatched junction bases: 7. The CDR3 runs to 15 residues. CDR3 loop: CSARDIAGGTPEQYF. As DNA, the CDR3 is TGCAGTGCTAGAGACATAGCGGGGGGGACGCCCGAGCAGTACTTC.

The CDR3 here is CSVATSGNTIYF. The CDR3 bases are TGCAGCGTGGCAACTTCAGGAAACACCATATATTTT. The gene calls are TRBV29-1 and TRBJ1-3; D is unclear. The V and J ends lost 6 bases and 4 bases respectively, with 10 bases between them. Germline-derived CDR1 and CDR2 are SQVTM and ANQGSEA. The CDR3 is made up of 12 amino acids.